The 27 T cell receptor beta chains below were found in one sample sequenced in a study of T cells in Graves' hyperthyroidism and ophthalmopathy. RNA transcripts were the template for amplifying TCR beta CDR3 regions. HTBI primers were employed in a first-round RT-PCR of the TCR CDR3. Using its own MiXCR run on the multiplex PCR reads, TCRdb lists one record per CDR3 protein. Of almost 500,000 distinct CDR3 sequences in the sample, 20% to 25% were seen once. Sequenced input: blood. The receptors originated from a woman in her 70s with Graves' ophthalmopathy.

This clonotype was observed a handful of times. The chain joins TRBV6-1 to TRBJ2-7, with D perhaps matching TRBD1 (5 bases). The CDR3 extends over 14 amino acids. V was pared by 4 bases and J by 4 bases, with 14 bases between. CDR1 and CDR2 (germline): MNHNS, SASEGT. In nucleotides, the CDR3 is TGTGCCAGCAGTGTTGGGGCGTCGACATACGAGCAGTACTTC. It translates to CASSVGASTYEQYF.

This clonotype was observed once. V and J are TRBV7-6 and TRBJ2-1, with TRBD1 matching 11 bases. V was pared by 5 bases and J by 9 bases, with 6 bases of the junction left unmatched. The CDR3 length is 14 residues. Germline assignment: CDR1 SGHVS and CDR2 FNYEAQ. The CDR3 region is CASSLGQGAVEQFF. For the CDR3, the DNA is TGTGCCAGCAGCCTAGGACAGGGGGCTGTTGAGCAGTTCTTC.

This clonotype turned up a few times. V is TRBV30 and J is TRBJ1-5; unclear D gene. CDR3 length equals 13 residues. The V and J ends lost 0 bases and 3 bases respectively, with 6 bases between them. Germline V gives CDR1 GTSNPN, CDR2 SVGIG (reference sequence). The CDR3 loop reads CAWSVGNNQPQHF. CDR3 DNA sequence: TGTGCCTGGAGTGTCGGAAACAATCAGCCCCAGCATTTT.

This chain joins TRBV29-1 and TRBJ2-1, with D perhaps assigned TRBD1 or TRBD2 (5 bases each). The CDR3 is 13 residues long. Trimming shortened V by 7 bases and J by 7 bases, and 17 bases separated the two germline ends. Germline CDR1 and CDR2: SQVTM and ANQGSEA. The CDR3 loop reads CSDERDETNEQFF. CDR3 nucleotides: TGCAGCGATGAGAGGGACGAAACGAATGAGCAGTTCTTC.

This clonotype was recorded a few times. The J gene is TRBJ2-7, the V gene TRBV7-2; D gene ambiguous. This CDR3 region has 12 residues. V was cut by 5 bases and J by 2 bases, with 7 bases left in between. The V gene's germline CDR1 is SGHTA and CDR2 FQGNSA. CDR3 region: CASSQPAYEQYF. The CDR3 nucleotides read TGTGCCAGCAGCCAACCTGCCTACGAGCAGTACTTC.

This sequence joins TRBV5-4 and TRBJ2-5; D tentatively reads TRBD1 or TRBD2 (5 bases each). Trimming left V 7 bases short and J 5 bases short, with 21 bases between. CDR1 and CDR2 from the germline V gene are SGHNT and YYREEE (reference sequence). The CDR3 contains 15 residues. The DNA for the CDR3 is TGTGCCAGCCCCGCTCTCTCGGGACGGACCGAGACCCAGTACTTC. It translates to CASPALSGRTETQYF.

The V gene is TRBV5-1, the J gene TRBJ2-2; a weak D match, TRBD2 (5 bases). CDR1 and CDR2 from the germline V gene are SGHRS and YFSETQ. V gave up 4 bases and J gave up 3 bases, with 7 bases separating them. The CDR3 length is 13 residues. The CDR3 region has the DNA TGCGCCAGCAGCGCGGACTACACCGGGGAGCTGTTTTTT. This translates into CASSADYTGELFF.

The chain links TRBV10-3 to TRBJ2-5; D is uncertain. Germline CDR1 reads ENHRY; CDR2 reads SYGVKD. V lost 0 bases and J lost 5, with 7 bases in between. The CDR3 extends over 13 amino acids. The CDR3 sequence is CAISESGRETQYF. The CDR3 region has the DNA TGTGCCATCAGTGAGTCTGGACGGGAGACCCAGTACTTC.

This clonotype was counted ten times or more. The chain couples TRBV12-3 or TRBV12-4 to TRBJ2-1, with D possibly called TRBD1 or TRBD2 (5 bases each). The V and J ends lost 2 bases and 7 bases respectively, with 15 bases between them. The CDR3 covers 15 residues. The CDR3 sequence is CASSLKGTERNEQFF. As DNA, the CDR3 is TGTGCCAGCAGTTTAAAAGGGACGGAAAGGAATGAGCAGTTCTTC.

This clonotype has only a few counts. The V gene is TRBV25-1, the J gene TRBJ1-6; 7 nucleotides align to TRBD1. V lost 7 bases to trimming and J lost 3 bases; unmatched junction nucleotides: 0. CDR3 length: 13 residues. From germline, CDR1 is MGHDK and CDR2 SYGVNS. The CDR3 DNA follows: TGTGCCAGCAACAGGGGCTATAATTCACCCCTCCACTTT. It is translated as CASNRGYNSPLHF.

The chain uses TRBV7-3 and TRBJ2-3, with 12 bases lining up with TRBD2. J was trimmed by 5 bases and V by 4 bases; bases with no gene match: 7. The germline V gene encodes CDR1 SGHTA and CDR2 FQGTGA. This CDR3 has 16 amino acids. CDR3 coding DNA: TGTGCCAGCAGCTCCTTACTAGCGGGAGGTGTAGATACGCAGTATTTT. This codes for CASSSLLAGGVDTQYF. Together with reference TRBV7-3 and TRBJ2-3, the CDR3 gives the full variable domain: GAGVSQTPSNKVTEKGKYVELRCDPISGHTALYWYRQSLGQGPEFLIYFQGTGAADDSGLPNDRFFAVRPEGSVSTLKIQRTERGDSAVYLCASSSLLAGGVDTQYFGPGTRLTVL.

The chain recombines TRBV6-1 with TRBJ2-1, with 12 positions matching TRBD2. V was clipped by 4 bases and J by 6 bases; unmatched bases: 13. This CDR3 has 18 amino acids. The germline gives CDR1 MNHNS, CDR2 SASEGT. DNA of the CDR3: TGTGCCAGCAGTGTAAGGGGCAAGACTAGCGGGGGACGCAATGAGCAGTTCTTC. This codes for CASSVRGKTSGGRNEQFF.

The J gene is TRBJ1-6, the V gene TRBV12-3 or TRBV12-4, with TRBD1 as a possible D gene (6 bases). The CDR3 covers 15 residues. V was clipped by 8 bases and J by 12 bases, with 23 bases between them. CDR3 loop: CASGAGTIGFLPLHF. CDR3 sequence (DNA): TGTGCCAGCGGCGCCGGGACAATTGGGTTTTTACCCCTCCACTTT.

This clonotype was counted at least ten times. The CDR3 is CASSPRLAGTYEQYF. Here the CDR3 DNA reads TGTGCCAGCAGCCCTCGACTAGCGGGAACCTACGAGCAGTACTTC. The chain combines TRBV11-2 with TRBJ2-7, with 11 nucleotides matching TRBD2. CDR3 length: 15 residues. Trimming took 5 bases from V and 2 from J; bases not matched to a gene: 5. CDR1 is SGHAT and CDR2 is FQNNGV in the germline V gene.

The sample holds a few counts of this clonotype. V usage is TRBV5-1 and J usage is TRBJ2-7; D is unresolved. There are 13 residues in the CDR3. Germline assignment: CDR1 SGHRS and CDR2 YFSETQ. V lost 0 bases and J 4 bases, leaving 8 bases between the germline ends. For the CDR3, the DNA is TGCGCCAGCAGCTTGGGCCCAGAGTACGAGCAGTACTTC. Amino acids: CASSLGPEYEQYF.

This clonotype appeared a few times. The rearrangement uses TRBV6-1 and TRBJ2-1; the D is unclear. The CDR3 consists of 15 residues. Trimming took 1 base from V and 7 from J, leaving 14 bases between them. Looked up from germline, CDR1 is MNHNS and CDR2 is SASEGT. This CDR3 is CASSEGWFVINEQFF. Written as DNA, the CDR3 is TGTGCCAGCAGTGAAGGGTGGTTTGTGATTAATGAGCAGTTCTTC.

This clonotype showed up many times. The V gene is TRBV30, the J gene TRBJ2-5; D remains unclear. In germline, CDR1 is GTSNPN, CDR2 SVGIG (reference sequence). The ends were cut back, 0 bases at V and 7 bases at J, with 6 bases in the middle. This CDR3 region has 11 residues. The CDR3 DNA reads TGTGCCTGGAGTGTTGGCTTGACCCAGTACTTC. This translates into CAWSVGLTQYF.

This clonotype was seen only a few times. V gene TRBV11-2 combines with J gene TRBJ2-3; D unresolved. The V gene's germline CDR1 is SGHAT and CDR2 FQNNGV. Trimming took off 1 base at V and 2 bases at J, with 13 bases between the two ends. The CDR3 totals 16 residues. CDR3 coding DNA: TGTGCCAGCAGCTTAGTTTCACTGATCCTCACAGATACGCAGTATTTT. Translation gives CASSLVSLILTDTQYF. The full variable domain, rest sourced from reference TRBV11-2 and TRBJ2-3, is EAGVAQSPRYKIIEKRQSVAFWCNPISGHATLYWYQQILGQGPKLLIQFQNNGVVDDSQLPKDRFSAERLKGVDSTLKIQPAKLEDSAVYLCASSLVSLILTDTQYFGPGTRLTVL.

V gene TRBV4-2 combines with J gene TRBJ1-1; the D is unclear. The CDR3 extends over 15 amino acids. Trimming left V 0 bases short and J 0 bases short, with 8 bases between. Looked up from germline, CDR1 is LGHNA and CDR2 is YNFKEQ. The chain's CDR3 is CASSQDLAVNTEAFF. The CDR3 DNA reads TGTGCCAGCAGCCAAGATTTGGCGGTGAACACTGAAGCTTTCTTT.

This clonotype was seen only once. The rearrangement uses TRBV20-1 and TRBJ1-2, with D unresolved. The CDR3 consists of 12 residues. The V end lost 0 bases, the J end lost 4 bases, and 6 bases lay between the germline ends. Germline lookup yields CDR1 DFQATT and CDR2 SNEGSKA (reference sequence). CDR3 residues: CSARDNGYGYTF. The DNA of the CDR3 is TGCAGTGCTAGAGATAACGGCTATGGCTACACCTTC.

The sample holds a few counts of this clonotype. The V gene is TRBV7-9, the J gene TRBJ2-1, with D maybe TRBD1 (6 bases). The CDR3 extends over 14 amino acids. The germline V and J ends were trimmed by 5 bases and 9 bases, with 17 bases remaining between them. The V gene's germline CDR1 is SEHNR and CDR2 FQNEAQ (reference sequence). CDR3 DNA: TGTGCCAGCAGCCCATACGGGACACCTCTTGAGCAGTTCTTC. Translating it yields CASSPYGTPLEQFF.

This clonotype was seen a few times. Here the CDR3 reads CASSQEGGSGTGELFF. Here the CDR3 DNA reads TGTGCCAGCAGCCAGGAGGGAGGGAGTGGCACCGGGGAGCTGTTTTTT. The V call is TRBV7-2, the J call TRBJ2-2; 7 positions match TRBD2. V lost 5 bases and J lost 4; bases outside the gene matches: 10. The CDR3 is 16 residues long. Germline values: CDR1 SGHTA, CDR2 FQGNSA. Full variable domain (outside the CDR3, taken from reference TRBV7-2 and TRBJ2-2): GAGVSQSPSNKVTEKGKDVELRCDPISGHTALYWYRQSLGQGLEFLIYFQGNSAPDKSGLPSDRFSAERTGGSVSTLTIQRTQQEDSAVYLCASSQEGGSGTGELFFGEGSRLTVL.

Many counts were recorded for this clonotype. This CDR3 reads CASSLYRQGAETQYF. CDR3 nucleotide sequence: TGTGCCAGCAGCTTATATCGACAGGGGGCCGAGACCCAGTACTTC. The chain employs TRBV11-2 and TRBJ2-5; 10 bases align to TRBD1. V lost 2 bases to trimming and J lost 5 bases; unmatched junction nucleotides: 5. This CDR3 contains 15 residues. Per the germline V gene, CDR1 is SGHAT and CDR2 is FQNNGV. Full variable domain (outside the CDR3, taken from reference TRBV11-2 and TRBJ2-5): EAGVAQSPRYKIIEKRQSVAFWCNPISGHATLYWYQQILGQGPKLLIQFQNNGVVDDSQLPKDRFSAERLKGVDSTLKIQPAKLEDSAVYLCASSLYRQGAETQYFGPGTRLLVL.

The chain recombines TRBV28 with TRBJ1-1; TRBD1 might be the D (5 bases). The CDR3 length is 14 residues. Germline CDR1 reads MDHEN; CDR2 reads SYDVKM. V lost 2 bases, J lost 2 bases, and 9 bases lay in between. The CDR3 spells CASSLNGGNTEAFF. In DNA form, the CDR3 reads TGTGCCAGCAGTTTAAATGGGGGAAACACTGAAGCTTTCTTT.

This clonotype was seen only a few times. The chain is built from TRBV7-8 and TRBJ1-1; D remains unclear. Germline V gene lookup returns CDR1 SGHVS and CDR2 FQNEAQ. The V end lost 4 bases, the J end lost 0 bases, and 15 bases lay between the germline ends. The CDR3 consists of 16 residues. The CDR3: CASSSKPPALNTEAFF. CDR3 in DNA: TGTGCCAGCAGCTCTAAACCCCCGGCGCTGAACACTGAAGCTTTCTTT.

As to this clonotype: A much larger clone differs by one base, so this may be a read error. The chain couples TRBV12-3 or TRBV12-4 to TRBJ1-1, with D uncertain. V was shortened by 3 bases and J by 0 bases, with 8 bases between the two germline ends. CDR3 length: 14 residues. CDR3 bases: TGTGCCAGCAGTTTTAAAAAGATGAACACTGAAGCTTTCTTT. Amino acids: CASSFKKMNTEAFF.

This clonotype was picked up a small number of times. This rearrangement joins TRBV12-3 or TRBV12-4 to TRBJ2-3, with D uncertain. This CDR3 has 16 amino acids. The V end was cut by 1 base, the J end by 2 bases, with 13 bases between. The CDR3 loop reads CASSLDGRDVTDTQYF. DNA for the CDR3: TGTGCCAGCAGTTTAGATGGGCGCGATGTCACAGATACGCAGTATTTT.